These 17 T cell receptor beta chains were all obtained from the same sample, sequenced in a study of CD8+CD57+ T cells in acquired aplastic anemia (dated by TCRdb to about 2018). Instrument used: Illumina HiSeq 2000. TCR beta VDJ combination and CDR3 sequence profiling used genomic DNA as the template. The raw public reads went through TCRdb reprocessing: fastp at Q25, MiXCR clone calling, in-frame beta chains kept. Rows merge per CDR3 protein into single entries with the most common DNA and genes. The table for this sample lists under 200,000 distinct CDR3 sequences; around 40% of them were counted only once. Approximately 1% of the sample rests with the top ten. Sequencing was performed on sorted CD4+, CD8+, or CD8+CD57+ T cells (not recorded which) from PBMCs. The receptors stem from a human donor in good health.

This clonotype has more than one count but fewer than ten. The chain links TRBV7-2 to TRBJ2-5; TRBD2 matches 9 bases. V gave up 0 bases and J gave up 5 bases; unmatched junction bases: 7. CDR3 size: 16 residues. The V gene's germline CDR1 is SGHTA and CDR2 FQGNSA. CDR3 protein: CASSLATSGRGETQYF. The DNA for the CDR3 is TGTGCCAGCAGCTTAGCAACTAGCGGGCGAGGGGAGACCCAGTACTTC.

This clonotype was seen once. V and J are TRBV9 and TRBJ1-2; D not resolved. Germline CDR1 reads SGDLS; CDR2 reads YYNGEE. This CDR3 has 12 amino acids. The V and J ends lost 2 bases and 3 bases respectively, with 5 bases between them. CDR3 nucleotide sequence: TGTGCCAGCAGCGTGATGTACTATGGCTACACCTTC. It codes for CASSVMYYGYTF.

A single count supports this clonotype. The chain employs TRBV15 and TRBJ2-3, with 9 positions matching TRBD2. Germline V gene data show CDR1 as LNHNV and CDR2 as YYDKDF (reference sequence). V lost 7 bases and J lost 0; bases outside the gene matches: 8. This CDR3 has 16 amino acids. The CDR3 DNA is TGTGCCACCATCCGCAGCGGGGGGCCAAGCACAGATACGCAGTATTTT. Its protein is CATIRSGGPSTDTQYF.

This chain uses TRBV19 with TRBJ1-1; 7 nucleotides agree with TRBD1. CDR3 length: 13 residues. Trimming took 9 bases from V and 3 from J; bases not matched to a gene: 7. CDR1 is LNHDA and CDR2 is SQIVND in the germline V gene (reference sequence). The CDR3 DNA follows: TGTGCCAGCCTCCCCCAGGGGGACACTGAAGCTTTCTTT. Translating gives CASLPQGDTEAFF.

This clonotype has ten or more counts. This chain's CDR3 is CATSRGLAASYNEQFF. In DNA form, the CDR3 reads TGTGCCACCAGCAGAGGACTAGCGGCCTCCTACAATGAGCAGTTCTTC. The rearrangement links TRBV15 to TRBJ2-1; 9 nucleotides align to TRBD2. Unmatched junction bases numbered 1, after V lost 1 base and J lost 0 bases. Germline V CDR1 and CDR2: LNHNV, YYDKDF (reference sequence). This CDR3 spans 16 amino acids.

The chain recombines TRBV20-1 with TRBJ1-3; D ambiguous. The CDR3 is 12 amino acids. The V gene's germline CDR1 is DFQATT and CDR2 SNEGSKA (reference sequence). The V and J ends lost 4 bases and 1 base respectively, with 5 bases between them. The CDR3 is CSAKRSGNTIYF. The CDR3 DNA reads as TGCAGTGCTAAGAGATCTGGAAACACCATATATTTT.

This clonotype was counted at least ten times. This CDR3 is CASSSGGHQPQHF. CDR3 DNA sequence: TGTGCCAGCAGCTCGGGAGGCCATCAGCCCCAGCATTTT. The chain links TRBV3-1 to TRBJ1-5; the D is unclear. Germline-derived CDR1 and CDR2 are LGHDT and YNNKEL (reference sequence). The CDR3 is made up of 13 amino acids. Trimming took off 5 bases at V and 5 bases at J, with 10 bases between the two ends.

On this clonotype: A read error may produce the germline difference seen at one junction end. This chain links TRBV19 with TRBJ1-3; D gene unclear. The germline V gene encodes CDR1 LNHDA and CDR2 SQIVND (reference sequence). There are 16 residues in the CDR3. As DNA, the CDR3 is TGTACCAGTAGTATAGGCCGTAAACTGCCTGGAAACACCATATATTTT. As protein: CTSSIGRKLPGNTIYF.

This clonotype was found many times. The chain is built from TRBV7-9 and TRBJ1-5; 9 bases map to TRBD1. The CDR3 sequence is 16 residues long. V shed 4 bases and J 0 bases; nucleotides not matched to a gene: 4. CDR1 is SEHNR and CDR2 is FQNEAQ in the germline V gene (reference sequence). Here the CDR3 reads CASSYWTGASNQPQHF. CDR3 in DNA: TGTGCCAGCAGCTATTGGACAGGGGCTAGCAATCAGCCCCAGCATTTT.

This clonotype was found many times. The rearrangement links TRBV20-1 to TRBJ2-1, with TRBD1 as a possible D gene (6 bases). The germline V gene encodes CDR1 DFQATT and CDR2 SNEGSKA (reference sequence). This CDR3 is built from 13 residues. The CDR3 DNA reads TGCAGCCACCTAGGGCAGGGGTTCGATGAGCAGTTCTTC. This encodes CSHLGQGFDEQFF.

This clonotype was seen at least ten times. The chain is built from TRBV10-1 and TRBJ2-1, with 8 bases lining up with TRBD2. This CDR3 region has 15 residues. The V gene end was trimmed by 5 bases and the J gene end by 8 bases; junction bases not matched to a gene: 11. Germline V lookup: CDR1 WNHNN, CDR2 SYGVQD (reference sequence). The CDR3 region has the DNA TGCGCCAGCAGTTCCGGGACTAGGGTGGGCGATGAGCAGTTCTTC. Translating it yields CASSSGTRVGDEQFF.

This clonotype was recorded many times. The chain has TRBV5-4 and TRBJ1-6; TRBD1 aligns across 8 bases. Germline trimming cut 7 bases from V and 2 bases from J; bases unmatched to any gene: 2. Germline V gene data show CDR1 as SGHNT and CDR2 as YYREEE (reference sequence). This CDR3 comprises 14 residues. CDR3 loop: CASGQGAYNSPLHF. CDR3 in DNA: TGTGCCAGCGGACAGGGAGCCTATAATTCACCCCTCCACTTT.

This sequence joins TRBV2 and TRBJ2-3, with D possibly TRBD2 on 6 matching bases. V lost 10 bases to trimming and J lost 5 bases, with 16 bases between them. This CDR3 is 13 amino acids long. Germline V lookup: CDR1 SNHLY, CDR2 FYNNEI. DNA of the CDR3: TGTGCCAATGGCGGGGACCGGGTAGATACGCAGTATTTT. Encoded protein: CANGGDRVDTQYF.

Concerning this clonotype itself: Germline is not matched at one junction end, which may reflect a read error. The rearrangement joins TRBV11-2 to TRBJ2-1, with TRBD2 matching 12 bases. CDR3 size: 16 residues. In germline, CDR1 is SGHAT, CDR2 FQNNGV. This CDR3 is CASSLRLAGVYNQQFF. The CDR3 coding sequence is TGTGCCAGCAGCCTGCGACTAGCGGGAGTTTACAATCAGCAGTTCTTC.

This clonotype appeared a few times. The chain recombines TRBV5-4 with TRBJ2-1, with TRBD2 matching 13 bases. Unmatched junction bases numbered 7, after V lost 4 bases and J lost 6 bases. The CDR3 spans 16 residues. Looked up from germline, CDR1 is SGHNT and CDR2 is YYREEE (reference sequence). Here the CDR3 DNA reads TGTGCCAGCAGCGCGAAACTAGCGGGAGGGTTCAATGAGCAGTTCTTC. It encodes CASSAKLAGGFNEQFF.

This clonotype was found a few times. The gene calls are TRBV30 and TRBJ1-5; perhaps TRBD1 as D (5 bases). The CDR3 extends over 13 amino acids. Germline V gives CDR1 GTSNPN, CDR2 SVGIG (reference sequence). V lost 3 bases, J lost 7 bases, and 13 bases lay in between. CDR3 nucleotides: TGTGCCTGGAGCCCCGCCAGGGAACAGCCCCAGCATTTT. Translation gives CAWSPAREQPQHF.

This clonotype was found many times. This chain joins TRBV7-2 and TRBJ1-2; D gene uncertain. V was clipped by 1 base and J by 11 bases, with 11 bases between them. Germline loops: CDR1 SGHTA, CDR2 FQGNSA. The CDR3 has 12 amino acids. The CDR3 region has the DNA TGTGCCAGCAGCTTAGTTGCCAAACCGTACACCTTC. It codes for CASSLVAKPYTF.